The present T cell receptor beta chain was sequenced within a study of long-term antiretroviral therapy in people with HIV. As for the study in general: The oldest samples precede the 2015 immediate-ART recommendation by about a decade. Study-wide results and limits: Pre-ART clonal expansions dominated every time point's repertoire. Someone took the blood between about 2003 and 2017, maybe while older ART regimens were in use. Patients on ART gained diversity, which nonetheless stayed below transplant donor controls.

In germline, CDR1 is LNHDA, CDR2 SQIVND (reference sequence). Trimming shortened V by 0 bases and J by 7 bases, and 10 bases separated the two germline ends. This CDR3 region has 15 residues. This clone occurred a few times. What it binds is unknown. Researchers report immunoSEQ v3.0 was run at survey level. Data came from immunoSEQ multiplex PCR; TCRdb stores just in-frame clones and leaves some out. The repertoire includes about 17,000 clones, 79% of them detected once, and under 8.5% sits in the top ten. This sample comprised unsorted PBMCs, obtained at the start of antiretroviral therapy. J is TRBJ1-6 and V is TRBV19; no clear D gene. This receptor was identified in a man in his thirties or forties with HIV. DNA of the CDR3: TGTGCCAGTAGTATAGAACCGAACGGGAATTCACCCCTCCACTTT. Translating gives CASSIEPNGNSPLHF.